This TCR beta chain stems from a study of response to subunit inactivated influenza vaccine. Findings and limits, study-wide: It was suggested by the authors that few new T cells are recruited by each seasonal influenza vaccination.

This clonotype came up many times. Antigen: not known. TCRdb itself ran the RT-PCR reads through MiXCR, one entry per CDR3 protein. Altogether around 160,000 distinct CDR3 sequences are present, roughly a tenth being singletons, with the ten largest covering over 10%. Deletions cut 4 bases from V and 3 bases from J, with 13 bases between. The CDR3 runs 15 residues. CDR1 is SGHAT and CDR2 is FQNNGV in the germline V gene. J is TRBJ2-4 and V is TRBV11-2; TRBD2 is a possible D gene (5 bases). Here the sequenced sample was non-naive T cells sorted from PBMCs, taken roughly 48 days after vaccination. The sequence came from a man aged 50 to 59 who received an inactivated influenza vaccine. CDR3 in DNA: TGTGCCAGCAGCTCCCTGAGAGGGTTCAAAAACATTCAGTACTTC. Translating gives CASSSLRGFKNIQYF.